Below are 8 T cell receptor beta chains sequenced from a single sample in a study of T cell repertoires and HLA-DP antigens (dated 2018 in TCRdb). Antigens for these TCRs are unknown. The receptor library was made with the immunoSEQ multiplex PCR assay. The source is immuneACCESS, and TCRdb retained only in-frame sequences with V and J called. Part of the clones is not carried over; for the studies checked, unresolved V genes explain less than half of this, and the remainder is unexplained. The sample table shows 55,000 to 80,000 clones, and about four fifths are seen once. The leading ten clones occupy around 1.4% of the sample. The sequenced material came from CD4+ T cells from PBMCs. The receptors here all came from a man in his 60s in good health and CMV-seronegative.

The chain recombines TRBV14 with TRBJ2-2; 11 bases agree with TRBD2. Trimming took 4 bases from V and 5 from J; bases not matched to a gene: 6. The CDR3 length is 16 residues. Germline-derived CDR1 and CDR2 are SGHDN and FVKESK. The CDR3 protein is CASSRLAGGGTGELFF. The CDR3 DNA sequence: TGTGCCAGCAGCCGTCTAGCGGGGGGTGGAACCGGGGAGCTGTTTTTT.

This chain connects TRBV4-3 to TRBJ2-1, with 16 bases lining up with TRBD2. This CDR3 has 17 residues. The J segment lost 10 bases and the V segment lost 3 bases, leaving 9 bases of the junction unmatched. The germline gives CDR1 LGHNA, CDR2 YSLEER. In DNA, the CDR3 is TGCGCCAGCAGCCAGGGGATCGGGACTAGCGGGGGGGTGGAGCAGTTCTTC. It specifies CASSQGIGTSGGVEQFF.

The genes are TRBV11-2 and TRBJ1-5; perhaps TRBD1 as D (6 bases). CDR3 length equals 15 residues. Trimming cost V 5 bases and J 0 bases, with 11 bases left between them. In germline, CDR1 is SGHAT, CDR2 FQNNGV. The CDR3 DNA sequence: TGTGCCAGCAGCCGGCAGGGGTTTAGCAATCAGCCCCAGCATTTT. Protein: CASSRQGFSNQPQHF.

This clone was observed once. This chain uses TRBV2 with TRBJ1-2; TRBD1 might be the D (5 bases). Germline V gene data show CDR1 as SNHLY and CDR2 as FYNNEI. V gave up 6 bases and J gave up 4 bases, with 15 bases separating them. There are 14 residues in the CDR3. Here the CDR3 DNA reads TGTGCCAGCAGCGGACACGCGTCTGGCTATGGCTACACCTTC. Translating it yields CASSGHASGYGYTF.

This CDR3 reads CSVVHPEQYF. The DNA for the CDR3 is TGCAGCGTTGTTCATCCCGAGCAGTACTTC. This sequence joins TRBV29-1 and TRBJ2-7; D remains ambiguous. Germline V gene data show CDR1 as SQVTM and CDR2 as ANQGSEA. Trimming cost V 4 bases and J 6 bases, with 7 bases left between them. The CDR3 is 10 residues long.

This clone was counted only a few times. This chain connects TRBV15 to TRBJ1-1, with TRBD1 matching over 11 bases. Germline trimming cut 1 base from V and 5 bases from J; bases unmatched to any gene: 3. CDR1 LNHNV and CDR2 YYDKDF come from the germline V gene (reference sequence). This CDR3 has 15 amino acids. CDR3 DNA sequence: TGTGCCACCAGCAGAGCCGGGACAGGGGGGACTGAAGCTTTCTTT. This encodes CATSRAGTGGTEAFF.

The V call is TRBV7-9, the J call TRBJ2-7; perhaps D is TRBD1 or TRBD2 (5 bases each). CDR1 SEHNR and CDR2 FQNEAQ come from the germline V gene (reference sequence). V lost 2 bases to trimming and J lost 6 bases, with 11 bases between them. CDR3 length: 13 residues. The CDR3, as DNA: TGTGCCAGCAGCTTAACCCGGGACCGCGAGCAGTACGTC. Protein product: CASSLTRDREQYV.

The V and J genes are TRBV7-6 and TRBJ2-5, with 8 nucleotides matching TRBD1. Germline trimming cut 4 bases from V and 1 base from J; bases unmatched to any gene: 2. The germline V gene has CDR1 SGHVS and CDR2 FNYEAQ. CDR3 length: 14 residues. The CDR3: CASSSGQVQETQYF. The CDR3 DNA reads TGTGCCAGCAGCTCGGGACAGGTCCAAGAGACCCAGTACTTC.